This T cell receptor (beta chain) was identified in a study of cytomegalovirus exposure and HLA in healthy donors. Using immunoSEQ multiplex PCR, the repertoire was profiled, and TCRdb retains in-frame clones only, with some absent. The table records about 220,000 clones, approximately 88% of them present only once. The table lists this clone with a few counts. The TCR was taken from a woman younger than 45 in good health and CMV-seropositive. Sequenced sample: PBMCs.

The CDR3 region has the DNA TGTGCCAGCAGCGTAGGGGTAGCGGGAGTAATCCACAATGAGCAGTTCTTC. It yields the protein CASSVGVAGVIHNEQFF. The V call is TRBV9, the J call TRBJ2-1; 9 bases match TRBD2. The germline gives CDR1 SGDLS, CDR2 YYNGEE. This CDR3 has 17 amino acids. V shed 0 bases, J shed 5 bases, and the junction held 9 bases outside the gene matches.